This entry is about one T cell receptor (beta chain). This record belongs to a study of blood T cell repertoires in COVID-19. TCRdb's table, derived via immunoSEQ multiplex PCR, lists solely in-frame clones and lacks some. Here the sample spans about 230,000 clones, approximately 80% being singletons. V lost 0 bases to trimming and J lost 7 bases; unmatched junction nucleotides: 3. This CDR3 contains 15 residues. Germline lookup yields CDR1 SGHRS and CDR2 YFSETQ. This TCR was recovered from a woman aged 45 to 65 with acute or convalescent COVID-19. The chain is built from TRBV5-1 and TRBJ2-2; 10 bases align to TRBD1. The material sequenced was peripheral blood. The CDR3 DNA sequence: TGCGCCAGCAGCTTGGAGGGACAGGGGTTCGGGGAGCTGTTTTTT. Its protein product is CASSLEGQGFGELFF. Full variable domain (rest looked up from reference TRBV5-1 and TRBJ2-2): KAGVTQTPRYLIKTRGQQVTLSCSPISGHRSVSWYQQTPGQGLQFLFEYFSETQRNKGNFPGRFSGRQFSNSRSEMNVSTLELGDSALYLCASSLEGQGFGELFFGEGSRLTVL.